Below, 7 T cell receptor beta chains from the same sample are listed, as sequenced in a study of shared T cell receptors in the human thymus. The method was immunoSEQ multiplex PCR; TCRdb's version includes in-frame clones alone and lacks a portion of them. The repertoire consists of about 710,000 clones, with about 89% occurring once and the leading ten covering 0.0094%. This same sample was also taken into another study, of human thymus T cells.

Sequenced sample: thymocytes. The origin of the receptors is a boy in the first two years of life with a congenital heart defect.

The chain employs TRBV6-5 and TRBJ1-6; D is undetermined. In germline, CDR1 is MNHEY, CDR2 SVGAGI. The CDR3 has 14 residues. The germline V and J ends were trimmed by 10 bases and 6 bases, with 16 bases remaining between them. CDR3 in DNA: TGTGCCACCCAGATAGACGGCGGTAATTCACCCCTCCACTTT. Translating gives CATQIDGGNSPLHF.

This chain connects TRBV7-9 to TRBJ1-1, with TRBD1 matching over 8 bases. The CDR3 totals 15 residues. Trimming cost V 5 bases and J 1 base; bases outside gene matches: 6. Per the germline V gene, CDR1 is SEHNR and CDR2 is FQNEAQ (reference sequence). The CDR3 protein is CASSPQGAENTEAFF. CDR3 bases: TGTGCCAGCAGCCCCCAGGGGGCCGAGAACACTGAAGCTTTCTTT.

The J gene is TRBJ2-7, the V gene TRBV15; perhaps TRBD2 as D (5 bases). This CDR3 comprises 15 residues. V lost 0 bases and J lost 2, with 11 bases in between. Germline V CDR1 and CDR2: LNHNV, YYDKDF (reference sequence). The CDR3 here is CATSREERPAYEQYF. The CDR3 DNA reads TGTGCCACCAGCAGAGAAGAGCGGCCCGCCTACGAGCAGTACTTC.

The chain recombines TRBV25-1 with TRBJ2-7, with 8 positions matching TRBD1. The V segment lost 3 bases and the J segment 7 bases; nucleotides outside the gene matches: 5. Germline V CDR1 and CDR2: MGHDK, SYGVNS. The CDR3 extends over 13 amino acids. CDR3 protein: CASSETGVEEQYF. In DNA form, the CDR3 reads TGTGCCAGCAGTGAGACAGGGGTGGAGGAGCAGTACTTC.

This clone has a single count. The chain employs TRBV6-1 and TRBJ2-2, with D unclear. Per the germline V gene, CDR1 is MNHNS and CDR2 is SASEGT. The CDR3 totals 13 residues. Trimming took off 2 bases at V and 4 bases at J, with 5 bases between the two ends. CDR3 nucleotide sequence: TGTGCCAGCAGTGAATCGGGCACCGGGGAGCTGTTTTTT. Its protein is CASSESGTGELFF.

This clone has just a few counts. The V and J genes are TRBV5-6 and TRBJ1-2; 7 nucleotides align to TRBD1. V gave up 0 bases and J gave up 10 bases; unmatched junction bases: 9. CDR3 length: 14 amino acids. Germline V lookup: CDR1 SGHDT, CDR2 YYEEEE. The chain's CDR3 is CASSLAEGTAHYTF. CDR3 DNA: TGTGCCAGCAGCTTGGCCGAAGGGACAGCCCACTACACCTTC.

This chain links TRBV4-1 with TRBJ2-3; 10 nucleotides line up with TRBD2. V lost 4 bases to trimming and J lost 4 bases; unmatched junction nucleotides: 14. This CDR3 region has 18 residues. The V gene's germline CDR1 is MGHRA and CDR2 YSYEKL. The DNA of the CDR3 is TGCGCCAGCAGCCCCAGCCCTAAGGGCGGACTAGCGGCAGATACGCAGTATTTT. Protein: CASSPSPKGGLAADTQYF.